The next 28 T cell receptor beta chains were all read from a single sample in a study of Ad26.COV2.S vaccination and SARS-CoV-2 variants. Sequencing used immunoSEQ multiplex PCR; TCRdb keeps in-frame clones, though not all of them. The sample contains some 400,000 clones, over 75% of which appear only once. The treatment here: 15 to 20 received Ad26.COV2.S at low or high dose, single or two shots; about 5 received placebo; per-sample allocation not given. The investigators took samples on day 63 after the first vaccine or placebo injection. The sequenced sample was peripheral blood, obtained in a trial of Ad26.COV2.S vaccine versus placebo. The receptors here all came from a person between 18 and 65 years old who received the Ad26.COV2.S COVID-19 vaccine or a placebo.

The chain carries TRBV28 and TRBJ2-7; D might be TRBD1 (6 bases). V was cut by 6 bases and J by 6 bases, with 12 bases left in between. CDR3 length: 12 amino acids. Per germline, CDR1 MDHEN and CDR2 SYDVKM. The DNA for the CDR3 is TGTGCCAGCAGACAGGGAAATGGCGAGCAGTACTTC. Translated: CASRQGNGEQYF. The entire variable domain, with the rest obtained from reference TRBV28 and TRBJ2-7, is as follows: DVKVTQSSRYLVKRTGEKVFLECVQDMDHENMFWYRQDPGLGLRLIYFSYDVKMKEKGDIPEGYSVSREKKERFSLILESASTNQTSMYLCASRQGNGEQYFGPGTRLTVT.

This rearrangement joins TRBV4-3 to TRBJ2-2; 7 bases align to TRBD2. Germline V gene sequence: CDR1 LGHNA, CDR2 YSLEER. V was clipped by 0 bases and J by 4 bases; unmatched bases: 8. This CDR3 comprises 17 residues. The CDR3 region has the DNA TGCGCCAGCAGCCAAGATACGGGCGGGAGTCGCACCGGGGAGCTGTTTTTT. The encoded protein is CASSQDTGGSRTGELFF.

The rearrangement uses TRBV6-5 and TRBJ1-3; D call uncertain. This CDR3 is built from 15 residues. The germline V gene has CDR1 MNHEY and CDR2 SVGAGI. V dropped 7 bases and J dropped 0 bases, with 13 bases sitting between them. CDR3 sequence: CASNIIRSSGNTIYF. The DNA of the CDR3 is TGTGCCAGCAACATTATAAGAAGCTCTGGAAACACCATATATTTT.

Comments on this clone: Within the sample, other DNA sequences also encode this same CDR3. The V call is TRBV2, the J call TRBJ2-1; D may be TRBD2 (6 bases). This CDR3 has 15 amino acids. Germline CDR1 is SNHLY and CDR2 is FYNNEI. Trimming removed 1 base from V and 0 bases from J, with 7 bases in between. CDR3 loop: CASSEDGSSYNEQFF. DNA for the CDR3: TGTGCCAGCAGTGAAGACGGGAGCTCCTACAATGAGCAGTTCTTC. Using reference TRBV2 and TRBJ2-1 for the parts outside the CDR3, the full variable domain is EPEVTQTPSHQVTQMGQEVILRCVPISNHLYFYWYRQILGQKVEFLVSFYNNEISEKSEIFDDQFSVERPDGSNFTLKIRSTKLEDSAMYFCASSEDGSSYNEQFFGPGTRLTVL.

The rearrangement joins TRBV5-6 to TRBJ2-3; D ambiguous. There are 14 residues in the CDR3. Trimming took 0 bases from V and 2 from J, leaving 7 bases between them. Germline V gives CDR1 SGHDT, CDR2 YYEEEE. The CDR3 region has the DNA TGTGCCAGCAGCTTGGGACCCTTCACAGATACGCAGTATTTT. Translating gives CASSLGPFTDTQYF.

CDR3 amino acids: CASSVGQATYEQYF. CDR3 coding DNA: TGTGCCAGCAGCGTAGGTCAGGCTACCTACGAGCAGTACTTC. The chain uses TRBV9 and TRBJ2-7; D remains unclear. Trimming took off 0 bases at V and 2 bases at J, with 9 bases between the two ends. CDR3 length equals 14 residues. In germline, CDR1 is SGDLS, CDR2 YYNGEE.

CDR3 sequence: CSVRTSGSQNIQYF. DNA of the CDR3: TGCAGCGTCCGGACTAGCGGGAGCCAAAACATTCAGTACTTC. The rearrangement links TRBV29-1 to TRBJ2-4, with 13 nucleotides matching TRBD2. The CDR3 runs 14 residues. Per the germline V gene, CDR1 is SQVTM and CDR2 is ANQGSEA. V was pared by 6 bases and J by 5 bases, with 4 bases of the junction left unmatched.

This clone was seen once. CDR3 DNA sequence: TGTGCCAGTAGTATGGATCACTACAGGGACCAGAACACCGGGGAGCTGTTTTTT. It is translated as CASSMDHYRDQNTGELFF. The J gene is TRBJ2-2, the V gene TRBV19; D might be TRBD1 (6 bases). V lost 3 bases and J lost 1, with 18 bases in between. Per the germline V gene, CDR1 is LNHDA and CDR2 is SQIVND (reference sequence). The CDR3 length is 18 residues.

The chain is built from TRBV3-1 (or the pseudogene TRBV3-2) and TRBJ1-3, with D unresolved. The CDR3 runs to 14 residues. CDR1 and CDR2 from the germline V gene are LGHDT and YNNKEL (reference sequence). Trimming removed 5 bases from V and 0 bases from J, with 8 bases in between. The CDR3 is CASSALHSGNTIYF. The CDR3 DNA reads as TGTGCCAGCAGCGCTCTACACTCTGGAAACACCATATATTTT.

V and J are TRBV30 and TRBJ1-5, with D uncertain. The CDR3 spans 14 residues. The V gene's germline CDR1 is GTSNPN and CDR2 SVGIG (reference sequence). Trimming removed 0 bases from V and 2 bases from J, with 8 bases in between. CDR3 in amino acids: CAWSVVLGNQPQHF. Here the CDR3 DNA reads TGTGCCTGGAGTGTGGTCCTCGGCAATCAGCCCCAGCATTTT.

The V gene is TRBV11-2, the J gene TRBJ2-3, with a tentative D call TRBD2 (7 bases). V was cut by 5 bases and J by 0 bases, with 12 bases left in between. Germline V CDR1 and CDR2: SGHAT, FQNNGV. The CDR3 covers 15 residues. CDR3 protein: CASSPRGGSTDTQYF. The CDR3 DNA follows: TGTGCCAGCAGCCCGAGGGGGGGTAGCACAGATACGCAGTATTTT.

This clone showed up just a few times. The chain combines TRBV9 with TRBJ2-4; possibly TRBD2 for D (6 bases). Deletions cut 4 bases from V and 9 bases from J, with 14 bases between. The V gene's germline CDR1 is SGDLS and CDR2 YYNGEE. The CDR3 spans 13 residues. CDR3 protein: CASSSRFGSIQYF. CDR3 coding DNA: TGTGCCAGCAGCTCCCGCTTCGGGAGCATTCAGTACTTC.

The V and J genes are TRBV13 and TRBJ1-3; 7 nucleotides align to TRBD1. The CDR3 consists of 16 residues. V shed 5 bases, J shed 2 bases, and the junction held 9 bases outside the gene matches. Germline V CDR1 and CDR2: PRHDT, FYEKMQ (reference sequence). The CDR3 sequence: CASSGARDRTGNTIYF. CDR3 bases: TGTGCCAGCAGCGGAGCACGGGACAGAACTGGAAACACCATATATTTT.

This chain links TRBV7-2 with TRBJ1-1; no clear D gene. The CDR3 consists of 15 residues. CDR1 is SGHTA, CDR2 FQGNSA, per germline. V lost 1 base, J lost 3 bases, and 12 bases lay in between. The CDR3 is CASSLEVGHHTEAFF. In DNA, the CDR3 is TGTGCCAGCAGCTTAGAGGTAGGGCACCACACTGAAGCTTTCTTT.

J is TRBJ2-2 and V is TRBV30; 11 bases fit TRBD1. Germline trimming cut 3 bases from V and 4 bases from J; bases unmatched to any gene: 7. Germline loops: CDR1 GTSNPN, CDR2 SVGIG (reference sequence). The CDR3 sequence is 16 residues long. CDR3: CAWRDRGLLVTGELFF. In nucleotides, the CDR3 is TGTGCCTGGAGGGACAGGGGGCTTTTAGTCACCGGGGAGCTGTTTTTT.

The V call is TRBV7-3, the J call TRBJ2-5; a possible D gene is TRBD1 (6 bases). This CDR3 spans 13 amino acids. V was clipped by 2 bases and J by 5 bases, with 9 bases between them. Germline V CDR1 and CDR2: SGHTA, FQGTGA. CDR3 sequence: CASSLQGRETQYF. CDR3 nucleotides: TGTGCCAGCAGCTTACAGGGGCGGGAGACCCAGTACTTC.

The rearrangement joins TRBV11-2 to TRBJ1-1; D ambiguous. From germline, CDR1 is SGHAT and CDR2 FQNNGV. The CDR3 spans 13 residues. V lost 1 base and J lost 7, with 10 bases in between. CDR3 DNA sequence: TGTGCCAGCAGCTTAGGACCGCGGGGTGAAGCTTTCTTT. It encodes CASSLGPRGEAFF.

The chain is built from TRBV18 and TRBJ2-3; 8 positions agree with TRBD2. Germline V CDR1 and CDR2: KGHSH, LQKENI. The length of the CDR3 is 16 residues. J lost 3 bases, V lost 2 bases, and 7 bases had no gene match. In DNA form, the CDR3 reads TGTGCCAGCTCACCATCCCTCGTAGCGGGGACAGATACGCAGTATTTT. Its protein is CASSPSLVAGTDTQYF.

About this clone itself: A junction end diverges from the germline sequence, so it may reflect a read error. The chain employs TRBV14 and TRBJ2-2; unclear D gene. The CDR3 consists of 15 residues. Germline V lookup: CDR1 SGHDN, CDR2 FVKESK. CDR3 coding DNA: TGTGCCAGCAGCCGTCAGATTCCGAATACCGGGGAGCTGTTTTTT. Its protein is CASSRQIPNTGELFF.

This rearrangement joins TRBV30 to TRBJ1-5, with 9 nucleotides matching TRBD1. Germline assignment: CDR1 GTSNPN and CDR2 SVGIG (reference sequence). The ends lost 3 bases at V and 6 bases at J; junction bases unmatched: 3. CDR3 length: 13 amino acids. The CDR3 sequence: CAWSGDRVQPQHF. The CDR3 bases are TGTGCCTGGAGCGGGGACAGGGTTCAGCCCCAGCATTTT.

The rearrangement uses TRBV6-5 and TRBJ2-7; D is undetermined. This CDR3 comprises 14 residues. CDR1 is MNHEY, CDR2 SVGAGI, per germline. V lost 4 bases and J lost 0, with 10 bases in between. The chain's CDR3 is CASSFDMISYEQYF. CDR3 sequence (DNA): TGTGCCAGCAGTTTCGACATGATCTCCTACGAGCAGTACTTC.

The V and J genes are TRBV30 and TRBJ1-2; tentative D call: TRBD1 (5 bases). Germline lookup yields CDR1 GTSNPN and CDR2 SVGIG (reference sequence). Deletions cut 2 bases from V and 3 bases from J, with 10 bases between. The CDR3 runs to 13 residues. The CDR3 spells CAWSFAQDYGYTF. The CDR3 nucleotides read TGTGCCTGGAGTTTCGCACAGGACTATGGCTACACCTTC.

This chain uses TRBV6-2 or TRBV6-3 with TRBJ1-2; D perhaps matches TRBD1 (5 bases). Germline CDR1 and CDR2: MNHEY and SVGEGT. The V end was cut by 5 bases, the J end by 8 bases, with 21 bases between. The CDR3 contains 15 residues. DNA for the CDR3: TGTGCCAGCAGTCCCGCACCCGGGGCCTCCCGAGGCTACACCTTC. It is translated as CASSPAPGASRGYTF.

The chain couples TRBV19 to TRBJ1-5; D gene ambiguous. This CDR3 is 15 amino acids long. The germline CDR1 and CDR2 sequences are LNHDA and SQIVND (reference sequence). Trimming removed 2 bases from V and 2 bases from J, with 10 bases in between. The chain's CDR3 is CASSILSGGNQPQHF. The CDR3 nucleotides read TGTGCCAGTAGTATACTTTCTGGGGGCAATCAGCCCCAGCATTTT.

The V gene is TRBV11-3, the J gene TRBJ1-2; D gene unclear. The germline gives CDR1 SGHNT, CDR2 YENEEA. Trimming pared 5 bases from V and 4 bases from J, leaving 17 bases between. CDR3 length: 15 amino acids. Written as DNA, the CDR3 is TGTGCCAGCAGCCCAACGTCAAGGGTGCGCTATGGCTACACCTTC. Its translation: CASSPTSRVRYGYTF.

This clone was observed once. CDR3 nucleotides: TGTGCCACCAGTGATTCGAACGGGCGCTCTGGGGCCAACGTCCTGACTTTC. This sequence encodes CATSDSNGRSGANVLTF. The chain carries TRBV24-1 and TRBJ2-6; D is ambiguous. Trimming took off 2 bases at V and 0 bases at J, with 10 bases between the two ends. The CDR3 totals 17 residues. The V gene's germline CDR1 is KGHDR and CDR2 SFDVKD.

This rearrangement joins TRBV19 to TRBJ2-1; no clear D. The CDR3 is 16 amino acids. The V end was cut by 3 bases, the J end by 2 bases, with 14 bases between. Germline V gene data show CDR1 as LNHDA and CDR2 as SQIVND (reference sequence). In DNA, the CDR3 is TGTGCCAGTAGTATCACGCTGGGCTTCCCCTACAATGAGCAGTTCTTC. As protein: CASSITLGFPYNEQFF.

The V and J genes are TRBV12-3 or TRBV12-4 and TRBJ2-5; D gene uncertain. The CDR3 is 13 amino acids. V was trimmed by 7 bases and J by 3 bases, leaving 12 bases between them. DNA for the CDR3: TGTGCCAGCACAACCCTGGGGAAAGAGACCCAGTACTTC. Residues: CASTTLGKETQYF.